This T cell receptor beta chain was obtained from a study of T cell responses to AZD1222 COVID-19 vaccine. Germline V CDR1 and CDR2: SGHTA, FQGNSA. The CDR3 is 15 residues long. V lost 4 bases and J 5 bases, leaving 16 bases between the germline ends. Second doses that came at about 4 or about 12 weeks were put together. The table came from immunoSEQ multiplex PCR; TCRdb's copy has only in-frame clones and leaves some out. Seen here are 40,000 to 50,000 clones, around 88% observed once, and the top ten hold roughly 25%. As to this clone: The antigen is unknown.

Study results and caveats: The study found Spike-specific TCR breadth and depth rose after two AZD1222 doses. A mostly white British donor set with more females was recruited, and clonal diversity was possibly underestimated.

The source was peripheral blood, collected 28 days after the second AZD1222 dose. The chain combines TRBV7-2 with TRBJ2-3, with a tentative D call TRBD1 (6 bases). The sequence was obtained from an adult who received the AZD1222 COVID-19 vaccine. The CDR3 reads CASSSRGPRGDTQYF. The CDR3 nucleotides read TGTGCCAGCAGCTCCCGTGGCCCCAGGGGAGATACGCAGTATTTT.